Sequencing of this T cell receptor (beta chain) was carried out in a study of blood T cell repertoires in COVID-19. The wider study: The samples span acute and convalescent COVID-19 from the United States, Italy and Spain. In each case, the material was cDNA or gDNA derived from T cells, B-cell-depleted T cells, or PBMCs.

This table comes from immunoSEQ multiplex PCR, and its TCRdb copy is limited to in-frame clones, with some not included. Of 220,000 or so clones listed, about four fifths are singletons. Self-reported history from a screening survey and questionnaire set each donor's cohort. Recovered status applied to Cohort 3 donors who had two consecutive negative PCRs. It also applied to those with clearance or with symptom resolution. The V and J ends lost 4 bases and 2 bases respectively, with 12 bases between them. Germline loops: CDR1 SGHRS, CDR2 YFSETQ. The CDR3 has 14 residues. This rearrangement joins TRBV5-1 to TRBJ1-1; tentative D call: TRBD1 (5 bases). Material: PBMCs or T cells enriched from blood (not recorded which). This receptor was obtained from a middle-aged woman who had recovered from COVID-19. CDR3 region: CASSRPGQNTEAFF. In nucleotides, the CDR3 is TGCGCCAGCAGCCGACCTGGACAAAACACTGAAGCTTTCTTT.